One sample yielded the 12 T cell receptor beta chains listed below, sequenced in a study of T-cell reconstitution after alpha-beta-depleted transplantation in children. The TCRbeta library incorporated unique molecular identifiers. TCRdb ran MiXCR on the PCR reads and lists one entry per CDR3 protein. The top ten clones hold around 2.2% of a sample with a few hundred thousand distinct CDR3 sequences, approximately 12% of them seen once. The material was PBMCs, mostly from graft donor cells, obtained 360 days after TCRalphabeta/CD19-depleted stem cell transplant. These TCRs come from a male patient between 10 and 17 years old who had a stem cell transplant for acute myeloid leukemia, so the T cells may come from the graft donor.

This clonotype was seen more than once but under ten times. The chain joins TRBV24-1 to TRBJ2-2, with 9 bases that match TRBD2. Germline CDR1 and CDR2: KGHDR and SFDVKD. J gave up 6 bases and V 4 bases, and 8 bases lay outside the gene matches. CDR3 length: 16 residues. CDR3 loop: CATSDKLAGLAGELFF. The DNA for the CDR3 is TGTGCCACCAGTGACAAACTAGCGGGTTTGGCCGGGGAGCTGTTTTTT.

This rearrangement joins TRBV11-2 to TRBJ2-7; 9 nucleotides agree with TRBD2. CDR1 and CDR2 (germline): SGHAT, FQNNGV. The V gene end was trimmed by 0 bases and the J gene end by 0 bases; junction bases not matched to a gene: 3. The CDR3 runs 16 residues. The CDR3: CASSLDSGRLSYEQYF. The CDR3 nucleotides are TGTGCCAGCAGCTTAGATAGCGGGAGACTCTCCTACGAGCAGTACTTC.

The rearrangement uses TRBV20-1 and TRBJ2-6; 11 bases are a match to TRBD1. V trimming: 5 bases; J trimming: 9 bases; junction bases outside the gene matches: 9. Germline V lookup: CDR1 DFQATT, CDR2 SNEGSKA (reference sequence). This CDR3 region has 15 residues. The DNA for the CDR3 is TGCAGTGCTGTCCCGGGACAGGGGGTGAGCAACGTCCTGACTTTC. It codes for CSAVPGQGVSNVLTF.

This rearrangement joins TRBV9 to TRBJ1-3; D is possibly TRBD1 (5 bases). CDR1 is SGDLS and CDR2 is YYNGEE in the germline V gene. Trimming shortened V by 3 bases and J by 6 bases, and 16 bases separated the two germline ends. This CDR3 comprises 15 residues. This CDR3 is CASSDRTVGVNTIYF. In DNA, the CDR3 is TGTGCCAGCAGCGACCGGACGGTGGGGGTAAACACCATATATTTT.

The sample holds many counts of this clonotype. This sequence joins TRBV28 and TRBJ1-1; weak D call: TRBD1 (5 bases). V shed 2 bases and J shed 10 bases, with 14 bases lying between them. Germline V gives CDR1 MDHEN, CDR2 SYDVKM. This CDR3 is 13 amino acids long. CDR3 in DNA: TGTGCCAGCAGTTTAGTGGGGGAGACGACAGCTTTCTTT. Residues: CASSLVGETTAFF.

This clonotype has more than one count but fewer than ten. The gene calls are TRBV12-3 or TRBV12-4 and TRBJ2-1, with D possibly TRBD2 on 6 matching bases. The CDR3 extends over 16 amino acids. Between the trimmed V and J ends, which lost 6 bases and 7 bases, there was a span of 22 bases. The CDR3 reads CASRPSHGGSENEQFF. The CDR3 DNA reads TGTGCCAGCAGACCCTCACATGGGGGGTCGGAGAATGAGCAGTTCTTC.

The chain joins TRBV5-1 to TRBJ2-1; 10 bases fit TRBD2. Trimming removed 1 base from V and 5 bases from J; junction bases left unmatched: 15. CDR1 SGHRS and CDR2 YFSETQ come from the germline V gene. There are 19 residues in the CDR3. CDR3 in amino acids: CASSLRLTTGTSEDNEQFF. CDR3 bases: TGCGCCAGCAGCTTGAGGCTGACTACCGGGACTAGCGAGGACAATGAGCAGTTCTTC.

This clonotype was recorded a few times. The chain recombines TRBV7-9 with TRBJ2-1, with D perhaps TRBD1 (6 bases). The CDR3 loop spans 15 amino acids. CDR1 is SEHNR and CDR2 is FQNEAQ in the germline V gene (reference sequence). V shed 3 bases and J shed 7 bases, with 16 bases lying between them. The CDR3 loop reads CASSFGQGRGNEQFF. The CDR3 DNA reads as TGTGCCAGCAGCTTTGGCCAGGGAAGGGGGAATGAGCAGTTCTTC.

This clonotype appeared many times. V gene TRBV12-3 or TRBV12-4 combines with J gene TRBJ2-2, with D possibly TRBD2 on 6 matching bases. V was shortened by 6 bases and J by 8 bases, with 19 bases between the two germline ends. This CDR3 is 15 amino acids long. The CDR3 loop is CASSPFFGDSGELFF. CDR3 bases: TGTGCCAGCAGCCCCTTCTTCGGGGACTCTGGGGAGCTGTTTTTT.

The chain employs TRBV21-1 and TRBJ2-6; no DNA check was done on the table's D call, TRBD1. TRBV21-1 represents a pseudogene. CDR3 size: 18 residues. The CDR3 protein is CASSPRDRKSSGANVLTF. In DNA form, the CDR3 reads TGTGCCAGCAGCCCCCGGGACAGGAAGTCATCTGGGGCCAACGTCCTGACTTTC.

The chain joins TRBV29-1 to TRBJ1-2; 7 bases are shared with TRBD1. Germline V gives CDR1 SQVTM, CDR2 ANQGSEA. Trimming removed 7 bases from V and 4 bases from J; junction bases left unmatched: 6. CDR3 size: 12 residues. This CDR3 reads CSDRGPVYGYTF. CDR3 nucleotides: TGCAGCGACAGGGGACCTGTCTATGGCTACACCTTC.

This clonotype was detected ten times or more. The chain employs TRBV12-3 or TRBV12-4 and TRBJ2-7, with 7 bases fitting TRBD2. The ends lost 2 bases at V and 5 bases at J; junction bases unmatched: 9. There are 15 residues in the CDR3. CDR3 bases: TGTGCCAGCAGTTTACGGGCGCGGGAGCGCAACGAGCAGTACTTC. This gives the protein CASSLRARERNEQYF.